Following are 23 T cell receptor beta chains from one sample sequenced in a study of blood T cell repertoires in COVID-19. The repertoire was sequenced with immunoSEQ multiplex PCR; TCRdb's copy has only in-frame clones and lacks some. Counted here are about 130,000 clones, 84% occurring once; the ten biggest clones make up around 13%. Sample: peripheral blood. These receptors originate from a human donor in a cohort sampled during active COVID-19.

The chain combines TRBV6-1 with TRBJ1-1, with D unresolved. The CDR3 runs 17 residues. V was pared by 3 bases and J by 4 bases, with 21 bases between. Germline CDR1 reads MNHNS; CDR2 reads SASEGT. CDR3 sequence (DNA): TGTGCCAGCAGTGATTGGGCAGGTTTGGCTTTGGGCACTGAAGCTTTCTTT. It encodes CASSDWAGLALGTEAFF.

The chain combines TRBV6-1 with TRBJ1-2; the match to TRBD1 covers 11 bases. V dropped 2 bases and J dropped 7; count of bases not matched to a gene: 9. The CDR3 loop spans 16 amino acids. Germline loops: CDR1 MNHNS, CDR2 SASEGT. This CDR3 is CASSESGQGARGGYTF. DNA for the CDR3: TGTGCCAGCAGTGAAAGCGGACAGGGGGCGCGGGGTGGCTACACCTTC.

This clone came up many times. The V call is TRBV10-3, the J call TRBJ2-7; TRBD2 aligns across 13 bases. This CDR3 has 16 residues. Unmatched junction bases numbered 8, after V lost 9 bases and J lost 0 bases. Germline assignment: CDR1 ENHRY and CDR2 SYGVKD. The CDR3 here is CAIRTSGGPTSYEQYF. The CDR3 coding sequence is TGTGCCATACGGACTAGCGGGGGCCCCACCTCCTACGAGCAGTACTTC.

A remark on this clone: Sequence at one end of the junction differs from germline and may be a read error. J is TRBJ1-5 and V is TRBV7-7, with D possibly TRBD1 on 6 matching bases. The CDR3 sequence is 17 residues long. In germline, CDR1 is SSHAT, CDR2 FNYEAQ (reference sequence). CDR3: CASSSRGGRECNQPQHF. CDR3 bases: TGTGCTAGCAGCTCGAGGGGGGGGAGGGAATGTAATCAGCCCCAGCATTTT.

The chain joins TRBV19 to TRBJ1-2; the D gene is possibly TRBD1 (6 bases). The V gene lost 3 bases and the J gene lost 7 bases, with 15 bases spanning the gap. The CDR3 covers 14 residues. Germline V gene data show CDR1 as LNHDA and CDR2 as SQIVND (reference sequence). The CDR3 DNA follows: TGTGCCAGTAGTATGACCGGACAGCCTCCTGGCTACACCTTC. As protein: CASSMTGQPPGYTF. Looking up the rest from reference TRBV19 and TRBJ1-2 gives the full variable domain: DGGITQSPKYLFRKEGQNVTLSCEQNLNHDAMYWYRQDPGQGLRLIYYSQIVNDFQKGDIAEGYSVSREKKESFPLTVTSAQKNPTAFYLCASSMTGQPPGYTFGSGTRLTVV.

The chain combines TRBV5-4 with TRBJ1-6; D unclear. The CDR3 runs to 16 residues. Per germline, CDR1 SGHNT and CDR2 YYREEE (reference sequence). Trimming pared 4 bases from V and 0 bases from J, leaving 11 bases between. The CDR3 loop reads CASSLDASSYNSPLHF. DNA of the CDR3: TGTGCCAGCAGCCTGGACGCGAGCTCCTATAATTCACCCCTCCACTTT. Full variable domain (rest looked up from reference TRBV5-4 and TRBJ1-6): ETGVTQSPTHLIKTRGQQVTLRCSSQSGHNTVSWYQQALGQGPQFIFQYYREEENGRGNFPPRFSGLQFPNYSSELNVNALELDDSALYLCASSLDASSYNSPLHFGNGTRLTVT.

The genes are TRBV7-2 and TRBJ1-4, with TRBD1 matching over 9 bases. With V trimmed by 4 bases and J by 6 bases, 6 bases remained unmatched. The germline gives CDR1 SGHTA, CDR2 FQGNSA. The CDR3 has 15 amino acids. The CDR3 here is CASSSTGGGYEKLFF. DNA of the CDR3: TGTGCCAGCAGCTCAACAGGGGGCGGGTATGAAAAACTGTTTTTT.

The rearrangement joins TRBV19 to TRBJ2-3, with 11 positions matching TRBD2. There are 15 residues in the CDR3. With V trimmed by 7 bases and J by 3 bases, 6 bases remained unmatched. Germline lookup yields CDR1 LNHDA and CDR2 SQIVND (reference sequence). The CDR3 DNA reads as TGTGCCAGTAAGCTCGGGACTAGCGGTACAGATACGCAGTATTTT. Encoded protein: CASKLGTSGTDTQYF.

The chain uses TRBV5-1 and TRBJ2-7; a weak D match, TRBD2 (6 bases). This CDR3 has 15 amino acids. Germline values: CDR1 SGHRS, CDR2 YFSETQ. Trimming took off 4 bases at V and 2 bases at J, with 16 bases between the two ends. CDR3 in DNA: TGCGCCAGCAGCCGAGGATCGACGGGGGCCTACGAGCAGTACTTC. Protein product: CASSRGSTGAYEQYF.

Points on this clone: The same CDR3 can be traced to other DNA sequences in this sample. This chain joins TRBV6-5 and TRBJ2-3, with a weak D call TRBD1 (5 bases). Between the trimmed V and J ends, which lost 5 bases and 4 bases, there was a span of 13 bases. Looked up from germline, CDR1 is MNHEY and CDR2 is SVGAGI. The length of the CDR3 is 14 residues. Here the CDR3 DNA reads TGTGCCAGCAGTCCTGGGGCCAAATCAGATACGCAGTATTTT. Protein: CASSPGAKSDTQYF.

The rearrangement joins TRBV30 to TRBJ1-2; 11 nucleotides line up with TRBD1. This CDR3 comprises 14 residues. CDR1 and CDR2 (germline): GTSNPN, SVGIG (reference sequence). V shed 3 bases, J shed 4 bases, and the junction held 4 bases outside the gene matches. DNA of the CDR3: TGTGCCTGGAGAGCCGGGACAGGGGGCTATGGCTACACCTTC. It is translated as CAWRAGTGGYGYTF.

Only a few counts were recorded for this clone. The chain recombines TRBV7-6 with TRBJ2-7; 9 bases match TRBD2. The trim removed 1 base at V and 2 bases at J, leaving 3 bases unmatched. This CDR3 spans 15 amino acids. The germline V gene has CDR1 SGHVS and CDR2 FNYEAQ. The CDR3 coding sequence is TGTGCCAGCAGCTTAGATGCTAGCGGGGCCTACGAGCAGTACTTC. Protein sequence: CASSLDASGAYEQYF.

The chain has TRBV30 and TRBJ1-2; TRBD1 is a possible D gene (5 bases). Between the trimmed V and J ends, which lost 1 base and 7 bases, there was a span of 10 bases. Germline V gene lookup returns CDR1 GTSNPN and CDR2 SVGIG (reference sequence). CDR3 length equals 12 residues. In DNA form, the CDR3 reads TGTGCCTGGAGTGCCGGGGGGGGTGGCTACACCTTC. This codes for CAWSAGGGGYTF.

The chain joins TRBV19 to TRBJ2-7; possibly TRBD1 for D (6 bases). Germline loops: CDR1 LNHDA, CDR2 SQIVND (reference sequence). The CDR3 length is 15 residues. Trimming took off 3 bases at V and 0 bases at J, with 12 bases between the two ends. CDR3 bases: TGTGCCAGTAGTATTGGGACAACGAGCTCCTACGAGCAGTACTTC. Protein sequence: CASSIGTTSSYEQYF.

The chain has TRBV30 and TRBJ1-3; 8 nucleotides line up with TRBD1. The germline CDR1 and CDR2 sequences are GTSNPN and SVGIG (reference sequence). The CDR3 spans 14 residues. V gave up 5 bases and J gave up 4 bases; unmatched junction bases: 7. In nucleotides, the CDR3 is TGTGCCTGGCGGCAGGGGGCTACGGGAAACACCATATATTTT. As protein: CAWRQGATGNTIYF.

CDR3 sequence reads: CSGYTNYGYTF. CDR3 sequence (DNA): TGCAGCGGCTATACTAACTATGGCTACACCTTC. The genes are TRBV29-1 and TRBJ1-2, with D unresolved. Trimming pared 7 bases from V and 0 bases from J, leaving 6 bases between. Germline assignment: CDR1 SQVTM and CDR2 ANQGSEA. The CDR3 totals 11 residues.

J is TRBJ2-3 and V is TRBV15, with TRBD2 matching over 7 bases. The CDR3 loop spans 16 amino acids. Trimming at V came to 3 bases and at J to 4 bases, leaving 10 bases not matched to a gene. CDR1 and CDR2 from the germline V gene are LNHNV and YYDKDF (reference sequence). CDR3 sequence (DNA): TGTGCCACCAGCAGCCAAGAAGCGGGGTGGGCAGATACGCAGTATTTT. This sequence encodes CATSSQEAGWADTQYF.

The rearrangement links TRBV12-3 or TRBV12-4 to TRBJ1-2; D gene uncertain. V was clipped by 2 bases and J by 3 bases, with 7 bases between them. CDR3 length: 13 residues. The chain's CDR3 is CASSLYGDYGYTF. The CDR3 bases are TGTGCCAGCAGTTTATACGGGGACTATGGCTACACCTTC.

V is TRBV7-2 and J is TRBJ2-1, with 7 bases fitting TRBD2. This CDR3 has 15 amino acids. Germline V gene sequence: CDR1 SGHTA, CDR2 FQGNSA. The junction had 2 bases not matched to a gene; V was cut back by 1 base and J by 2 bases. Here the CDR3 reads CASSLERGAYNEQFF. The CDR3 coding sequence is TGTGCCAGCAGCTTAGAACGGGGGGCCTACAATGAGCAGTTCTTC.

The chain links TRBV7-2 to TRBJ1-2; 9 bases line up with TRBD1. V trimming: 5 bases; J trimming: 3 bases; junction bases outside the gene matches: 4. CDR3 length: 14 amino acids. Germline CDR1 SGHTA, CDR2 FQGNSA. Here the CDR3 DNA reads TGTGCCAGCAGCCGGGACAGGGCCGACTATGGCTACACCTTC. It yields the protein CASSRDRADYGYTF.

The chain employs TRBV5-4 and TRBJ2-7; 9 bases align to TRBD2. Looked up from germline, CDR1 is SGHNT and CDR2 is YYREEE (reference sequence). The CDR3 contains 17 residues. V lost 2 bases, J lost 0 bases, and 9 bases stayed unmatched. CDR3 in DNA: TGTGCCAGCAGCTTTGACGTTAGCGGGGGTGCCTCCTACGAGCAGTACTTC. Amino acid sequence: CASSFDVSGGASYEQYF.

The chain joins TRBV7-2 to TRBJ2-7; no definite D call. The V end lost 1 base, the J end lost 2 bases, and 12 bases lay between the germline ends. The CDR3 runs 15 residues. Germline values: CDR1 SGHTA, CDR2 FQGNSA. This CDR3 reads CASSLGAPYAYEQYF. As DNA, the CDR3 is TGTGCCAGCAGCTTAGGGGCCCCATACGCCTACGAGCAGTACTTC.

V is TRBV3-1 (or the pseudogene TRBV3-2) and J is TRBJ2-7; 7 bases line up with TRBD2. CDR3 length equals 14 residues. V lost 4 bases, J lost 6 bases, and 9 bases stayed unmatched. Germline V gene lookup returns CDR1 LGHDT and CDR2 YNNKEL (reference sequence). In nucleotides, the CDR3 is TGTGCCAGCAGCCTCAGGTGGGAGGGTGGCGAGCAGTACTTC. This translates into CASSLRWEGGEQYF.